The T cell receptor (beta chain) under discussion was sequenced for a study of cytomegalovirus exposure and HLA in healthy donors. Findings and limits, study-wide: Reported performance of the classifier showed diagnosis of cytomegalovirus status with high specificity and sensitivity.

A roughly 120-subject validation cohort, separate from the 666-subject first cohort, supplied the donors. Details on this clone: Its specificity is unknown.

With 0 bases removed from V and 1 base from J, the gap between germline ends came to 6 bases. The CDR3 covers 14 residues. The germline V gene encodes CDR1 KGHSH and CDR2 LQKENI. TCRdb keeps only in-frame clones here, not all; method: immunoSEQ multiplex PCR. Of under 250,000 clones in the sample, just over 90% were seen once. This receptor was identified in a woman between 18 and 29 years old in good health and CMV-seronegative. The specimen was PBMCs. The genes are TRBV18 and TRBJ1-2; no clear D gene. The CDR3 region is CASSPPNSNYGYTF. The CDR3 nucleotides read TGTGCCAGCTCACCACCTAACAGTAACTATGGCTACACCTTC. Supplemented by reference TRBV18 and TRBJ1-2, the full variable domain reads NAGVMQNPRHLVRRRGQEARLRCSPMKGHSHVYWYRQLPEEGLKFMVYLQKENIIDESGMPKERFSAEFPKEGPSILRIQQVVRGDSAAYFCASSPPNSNYGYTFGSGTRLTVV.